This T cell receptor (beta chain) was identified in a study of cytomegalovirus exposure and HLA in healthy donors. Across the whole study: Inside one of the first data releases sat some 93 million unique TCRs taken from HLA-typed donors.

The CDR3 consists of 15 residues. V lost 3 bases, J lost 7 bases, and 15 bases lay in between. Germline CDR1 reads SEHNR; CDR2 reads FQNEAQ (reference sequence). Donors likely had unrecorded immune exposures despite being nominally healthy when sampled. PCR used 60 Vbeta primers and 13 Jbeta primers. The method was immunoSEQ multiplex PCR; TCRdb's version includes in-frame clones alone and lacks a portion of them. The sample yields 150,000 to 200,000 clones, roughly 80% seen once. The material sequenced was PBMCs. The TCR sequence derives from a girl aged 5-17 years in good health and CMV-seropositive. The chain has TRBV7-9 and TRBJ1-4; D unclear. CDR3 sequence reads: CASSLAAVTTEKLFF. The CDR3 DNA reads as TGTGCCAGCAGCTTGGCGGCGGTGACGACTGAAAAACTGTTTTTT.